The rows below give T cell receptor beta chains drawn from one sample of a study of blood T cell repertoires in COVID-19. Repertoires were generated with immunoSEQ multiplex PCR, while TCRdb's copy carries only in-frame clones and drops some. Seen here are 88,000 or so clones, about 85% observed once, and the top ten hold about 10%. Sequenced: peripheral blood. Every receptor here comes from a human donor in a cohort sampled during active COVID-19. The CDR3 runs from the conserved cysteine through the conserved F or W. A D gene is named only where the DNA matches it firmly. Rows give clone size only sometimes, using once, few, many, or a class for an expanded clone.

size,J,D,V,CDR3,DNA
-,TRBJ1-1,-,TRBV6-4,CASSDTGRTEAFF,TGTGCCAGCAGTGATACAGGGAGAACTGAAGCTTTCTTT
-,TRBJ1-1,-,TRBV19,CASSRKGDTEAFF,TGTGCCAGTAGTAGGAAGGGGGACACTGAAGCTTTCTTT
-,TRBJ1-2,TRBD1,TRBV10-2,CASRTGDGYTF,TGCGCCAGCAGGACAGGGGATGGCTACACCTTC
-,TRBJ2-7,-,TRBV3-1/TRBV3-2,CASSQGDTYEQYF,TGTGCCAGCAGCCAAGGAGATACGTACGAGCAGTACTTC
-,TRBJ2-5,-,TRBV5-6,CASSFRQGQETQYF,TGTGCCAGCAGCTTCCGGCAGGGGCAAGAGACCCAGTACTTC
-,TRBJ2-3,-,TRBV2,CASTRGVSSDTQYF,TGTGCCAGCACCAGGGGAGTCAGCTCAGATACGCAGTATTTT
once,TRBJ2-7,-,TRBV5-1,CASSLGDRSHYEQYF,TGCGCCAGCAGCTTGGGAGACAGAAGCCACTACGAGCAGTACTTC
-,TRBJ2-3,-,TRBV18,CASSPGASTDTQYF,TGTGCCAGCTCACCAGGGGCTAGCACAGATACGCAGTATTTT
-,TRBJ2-5,TRBD2,TRBV5-1,CASSLEGSGSGETQYF,TGCGCCAGCAGCTTGGAGGGGAGCGGGAGCGGCGAGACCCAGTACTTC
-,TRBJ1-2,-,TRBV4-1,CASSQVWGTGYGYTF,TGCGCCAGCAGCCAAGTATGGGGAACGGGATATGGCTACACCTTC
-,TRBJ2-5,TRBD2,TRBV2,CASSASGTNLETQYF,TGTGCCAGCAGTGCCTCCGGGACTAATTTGGAGACCCAGTACTTC
-,TRBJ2-1,-,TRBV5-6,CASSFEREYGEQFF,TGTGCCAGCAGCTTTGAACGGGAGTACGGTGAGCAGTTCTTC
-,TRBJ1-2,-,TRBV5-4,CASSLGVRSLTQLGYTF,TGTGCCAGCAGCTTGGGAGTCCGGAGTCTAACTCAGTTGGGCTACACCTTC
-,TRBJ2-3,TRBD1,TRBV6-5,CASSSGTGGTDTQYF,TGTGCCAGCAGCTCCGGGACAGGGGGCACAGATACGCAGTATTTT
-,TRBJ2-6,-,TRBV7-8,CASSLEGTASSGANVLTF,TGTGCCAGCAGCTTAGAAGGGACTGCTAGCTCTGGGGCCAACGTCCTGACTTTC
-,TRBJ2-5,TRBD2,TRBV3-1/TRBV3-2,CASSQGTSGGVRETQYF,TGTGCCAGCAGCCAAGGGACTAGCGGGGGGGTTAGAGAGACCCAGTACTTC
few,TRBJ1-5,-,TRBV27,CASSSRASNQPQHF,TGTGCCAGCAGTTCCAGGGCTAGCAATCAGCCCCAGCATTTT
-,TRBJ1-2,TRBD1,TRBV27,CASRRTGGDYGYTF,TGTGCCAGCAGGAGGACAGGGGGGGATTATGGCTACACCTTC
-,TRBJ1-4,-,TRBV19,CASSIRDFASEKLFF,TGTGCCAGTAGTATCCGGGACTTCGCTAGCGAAAAACTGTTTTTT
-,TRBJ2-3,TRBD2,TRBV5-1,CASSRTSGLSTDTQYF,TGCGCCAGCAGTCGGACTAGCGGCCTCAGCACAGATACGCAGTATTTT
once,TRBJ1-2,-,TRBV6-5,CASSQGNTNYGYTF,TGTGCCAGCAGTCAGGGGAATACTAACTATGGCTACACCTTC
once,TRBJ2-1,-,TRBV9,CASSVGGQTYNEQFF,TGTGCCAGCAGCGTAGGGGGCCAGACCTACAATGAGCAGTTCTTC
once,TRBJ2-3,TRBD2,TRBV24-1,CATSEPGGDNTQYF,TGTGCCACCAGTGAGCCTGGGGGGGATAATACGCAGTATTTT
-,TRBJ1-1,-,TRBV7-2,CASSRRVTEAFF,TGTGCCAGCAGCCGCAGGGTCACTGAAGCTTTCTTT
-,TRBJ2-1,TRBD2,TRBV27,CASRRQIASGGEGEQFF,TGTGCCAGCAGGAGACAGATAGCTAGCGGGGGAGAGGGGGAGCAGTTCTTC
-,TRBJ2-2,TRBD2,TRBV6-1,CASSEVASGRLGELFF,TGTGCCAGCAGTGAAGTTGCTAGCGGGAGACTCGGGGAGCTGTTTTTT
-,TRBJ2-2,TRBD1,TRBV19,CASSITRRGQVELFF,TGTGCCAGTAGTATAACCCGCAGGGGGCAAGTCGAGCTGTTTTTT
-,TRBJ2-5,-,TRBV3-1/TRBV3-2,CASSQRERTQETQYF,TGTGCCAGCAGCCAAAGGGAGCGGACTCAAGAGACCCAGTACTTC
-,TRBJ1-5,-,TRBV5-5,CASSFGGGQPQHF,TGTGCCAGCAGCTTCGGCGGGGGTCAGCCCCAGCATTTT
-,TRBJ2-7,TRBD2,TRBV2,CASSKSGGAYEQYF,TGTGCCAGCAGTAAGAGCGGGGGGGCCTACGAGCAGTACTTC
few,TRBJ1-5,TRBD1,TRBV7-9,CASSSGQLSNQPQHF,TGTGCCAGCAGCTCGGGACAGCTTAGCAATCAGCCCCAGCATTTT
-,TRBJ1-4,-,TRBV7-8,CASSLSRGYGEKLFF,TGTGCCAGCAGCTTAAGTAGAGGGTATGGAGAAAAACTGTTTTTT
-,TRBJ2-7,TRBD1,TRBV5-1,CASSPTAQGANYEQYF,TGCGCCAGCAGCCCGACCGCCCAGGGGGCGAACTACGAGCAGTACTTC
-,TRBJ2-7,-,TRBV6-5,CASSYSGAGGYEQYF,TGTGCCAGCAGTTACTCGGGAGCGGGCGGCTACGAGCAGTACTTC
-,TRBJ2-3,TRBD2,TRBV5-1,CASSSTGTSGRTSTDTQYF,TGCGCCAGCAGCTCTACCGGGACTAGCGGGAGAACCAGCACAGATACGCAGTATTTT
-,TRBJ2-3,TRBD2,TRBV7-6,CASSLWEREADTQYF,TGTGCCAGCAGCTTGTGGGAGCGGGAGGCAGATACGCAGTATTTT
once,TRBJ2-3,-,TRBV24-1,CATSRDTDTQYF,TGTGCCACCAGCCGGGACACAGATACGCAGTATTTT
-,TRBJ2-5,TRBD2,TRBV10-3,CAISGGSGAIQETQYF,TGTGCCATCAGTGGGGGGAGCGGGGCGATCCAAGAGACCCAGTACTTC
-,TRBJ1-3,TRBD1,TRBV18,CASSAGQGETIYF,TGTGCCAGCTCAGCGGGACAGGGCGAGACCATATATTTT
-,TRBJ2-3,-,TRBV3-1/TRBV3-2,CASSLEEVGADTQYF,TGTGCCAGCAGCCTGGAGGAAGTGGGCGCAGATACGCAGTATTTT
-,TRBJ1-6,-,TRBV30,CAWRPFTGGYNSPLHF,TGTGCCTGGAGACCCTTCACGGGGGGGTATAATTCACCCCTCCACTTT
-,TRBJ2-7,TRBD2,TRBV5-1,CASSLSGGGDEQYF,TGCGCCAGCAGCTTGAGCGGGGGCGGCGACGAGCAGTACTTC
-,TRBJ2-5,TRBD2,TRBV7-3,CASSPAGGQETQYF,TGTGCCAGCAGCCCAGCGGGGGGTCAAGAGACCCAGTACTTC
-,TRBJ1-1,-,TRBV6-5,CASSYSQGTEAFF,TGTGCCAGCAGTTACTCTCAGGGAACTGAAGCTTTCTTT
-,TRBJ1-6,TRBD1,TRBV14,CASSYRGGNSPLHF,TGTGCCAGCAGCTACAGGGGTGGAAATTCACCCCTCCACTTT
few,TRBJ2-4,-,TRBV27,CASSPRGDPLAKNIQYF,TGTGCCAGCAGTCCCCGGGGAGACCCCCTAGCCAAAAACATTCAGTACTTC
-,TRBJ2-7,TRBD1,TRBV5-1,CASSGRTGSHEQYF,TGCGCCAGCAGTGGGCGGACAGGGTCCCACGAGCAGTACTTC
-,TRBJ2-1,TRBD2,TRBV5-6,CASSLLSGLAGYNEQFF,TGTGCCAGCAGCTTGTTGTCGGGACTAGCGGGATACAATGAGCAGTTCTTC
-,TRBJ2-5,TRBD1,TRBV4-1,CASRGTGEETQYF,TGCGCCAGCAGGGGGACAGGAGAAGAGACCCAGTACTTC
-,TRBJ1-1,TRBD1,TRBV6-1,CASSENRGDTEAFF,TGTGCCAGCAGTGAAAACAGGGGAGACACTGAAGCTTTCTTT
-,TRBJ2-5,TRBD1,TRBV7-3,CASSLTQGTGETQYF,TGTGCCAGCAGCTTAACGCAGGGGACAGGGGAGACCCAGTACTTC
-,TRBJ2-1,-,TRBV6-1,CASSEPTRTVPGEQFF,TGTGCCAGCAGTGAACCCACCCGGACAGTCCCTGGAGAGCAGTTCTTC
-,TRBJ2-7,TRBD1,TRBV24-1,CATSETGTGSPYEQYF,TGTGCCACCAGTGAGACGGGGACAGGGTCCCCCTACGAGCAGTACTTC
-,TRBJ1-1,-,TRBV28,CASSFNRRNTEAFF,TGTGCCAGCAGTTTTAACAGGAGGAACACTGAAGCTTTCTTT
-,TRBJ1-4,-,TRBV16,CASTGGATNEKLFF,TGTGCCAGCACCGGAGGGGCAACTAATGAAAAACTGTTTTTT
-,TRBJ2-1,-,TRBV2,CASSELATNEQFF,TGTGCCAGCAGTGAACTAGCAACCAATGAGCAGTTCTTC
-,TRBJ2-7,TRBD2,TRBV29-1,CSVVGTSDEQYF,TGCAGCGTTGTCGGGACTAGCGACGAGCAGTACTTC